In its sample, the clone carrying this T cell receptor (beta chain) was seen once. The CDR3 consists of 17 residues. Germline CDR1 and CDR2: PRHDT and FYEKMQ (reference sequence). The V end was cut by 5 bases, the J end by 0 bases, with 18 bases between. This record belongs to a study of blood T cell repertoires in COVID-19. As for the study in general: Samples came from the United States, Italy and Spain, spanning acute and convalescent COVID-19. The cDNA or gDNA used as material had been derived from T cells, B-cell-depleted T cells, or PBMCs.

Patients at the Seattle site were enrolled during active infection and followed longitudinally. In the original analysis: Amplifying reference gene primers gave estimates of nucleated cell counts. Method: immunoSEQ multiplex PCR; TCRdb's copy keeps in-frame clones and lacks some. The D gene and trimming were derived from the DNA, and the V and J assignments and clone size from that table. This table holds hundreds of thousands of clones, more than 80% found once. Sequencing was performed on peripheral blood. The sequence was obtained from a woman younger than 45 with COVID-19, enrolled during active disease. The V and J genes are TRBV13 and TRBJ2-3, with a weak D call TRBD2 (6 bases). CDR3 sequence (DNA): TGTGCCAGCAGCATACCACTAGCAACAACAAGCACAGATACGCAGTATTTT. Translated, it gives CASSIPLATTSTDTQYF. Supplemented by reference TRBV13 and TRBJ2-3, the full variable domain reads AAGVIQSPRHLIKEKRETATLKCYPIPRHDTVYWYQQGPGQDPQFLISFYEKMQSDKGSIPDRFSAQQFSDYHSELNMSSLELGDSALYFCASSIPLATTSTDTQYFGPGTRLTVL.